The clone carrying this T cell receptor beta chain was counted between two and nine times. Its target is unknown. This specimen belongs to a study of cytomegalovirus exposure and HLA in healthy donors. The study ran its PCR with 60 Vbeta and 13 Jbeta primers. TCRdb keeps only in-frame clones here, not all; method: immunoSEQ multiplex PCR. Among about 150,000 clones listed, approximately 74% were seen once. From germline, CDR1 is MNHEY and CDR2 SVGAGI. V was trimmed by 4 bases and J by 0 bases, leaving 15 bases between them. CDR3 length equals 16 residues. General study findings and limits: It emerged from a later analysis that several of the most significant clusters appeared to be linked to common viral pathogens. A further, later analysis showed that HLA-associated TCR beta chains (compared with equally common others) were more clonally expanded.

The chain recombines TRBV6-5 with TRBJ1-1; the D gene is possibly TRBD1 (6 bases). Specimen: PBMCs. This clonotype was sampled from a young man in good health and CMV-seronegative. Here the CDR3 reads CASSSFTGTMNTEAFF. DNA of the CDR3: TGTGCCAGCAGTTCCTTTACAGGGACCATGAACACTGAAGCTTTCTTT.